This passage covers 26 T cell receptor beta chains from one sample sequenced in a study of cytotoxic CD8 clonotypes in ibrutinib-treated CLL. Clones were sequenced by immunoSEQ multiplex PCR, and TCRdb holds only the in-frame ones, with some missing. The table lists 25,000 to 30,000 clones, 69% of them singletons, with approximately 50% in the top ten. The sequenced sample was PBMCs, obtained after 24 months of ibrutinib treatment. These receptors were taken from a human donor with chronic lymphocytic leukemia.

The CDR3 nucleotides read TGTGCCAGCTCACTTGGACAAGGGAAGTTCTTC. Protein: CASSLGQGKFF. This sequence joins TRBV18 and TRBJ2-1, with a tentative D call TRBD1 (5 bases). V dropped 4 bases and J dropped 14 bases, with 12 bases sitting between them. The CDR3 is made up of 11 amino acids. From germline, CDR1 is KGHSH and CDR2 LQKENI.

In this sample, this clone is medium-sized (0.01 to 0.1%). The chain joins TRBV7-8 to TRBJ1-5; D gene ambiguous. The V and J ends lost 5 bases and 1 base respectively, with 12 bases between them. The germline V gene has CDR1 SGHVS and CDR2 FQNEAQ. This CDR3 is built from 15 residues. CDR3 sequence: CASSPSAASNQPQHF. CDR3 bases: TGTGCCAGCAGCCCTTCGGCAGCCAGCAATCAGCCCCAGCATTTT.

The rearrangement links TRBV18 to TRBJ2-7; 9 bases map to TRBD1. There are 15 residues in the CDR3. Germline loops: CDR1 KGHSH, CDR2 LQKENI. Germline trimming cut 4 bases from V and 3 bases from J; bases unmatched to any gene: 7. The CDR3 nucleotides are TGTGCCAGCTCACTCTTGGGACAGGGCGACTACGAGCAGTACTTC. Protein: CASSLLGQGDYEQYF.

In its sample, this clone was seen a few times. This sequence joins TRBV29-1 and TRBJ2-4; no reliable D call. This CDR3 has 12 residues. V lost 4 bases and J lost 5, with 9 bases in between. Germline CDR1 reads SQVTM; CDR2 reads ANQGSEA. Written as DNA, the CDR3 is TGCAGCGTTGGGAACTCGGAAAACATTCAGTACTTC. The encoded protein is CSVGNSENIQYF.

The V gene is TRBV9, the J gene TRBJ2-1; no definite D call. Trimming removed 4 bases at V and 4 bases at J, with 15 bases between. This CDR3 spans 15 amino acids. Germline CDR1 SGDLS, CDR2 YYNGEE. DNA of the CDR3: TGTGCCAGCAGCAAAGGAGTAGGACCATACAATGAGCAGTTCTTC. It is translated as CASSKGVGPYNEQFF.

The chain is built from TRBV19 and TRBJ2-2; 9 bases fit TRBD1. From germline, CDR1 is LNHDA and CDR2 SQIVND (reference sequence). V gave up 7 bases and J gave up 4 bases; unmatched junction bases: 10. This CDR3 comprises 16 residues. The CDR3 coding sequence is TGTGCCAGTAAAAGGGGACAGGGCGTTTCCACCGGGGAGCTGTTTTTT. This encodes CASKRGQGVSTGELFF.

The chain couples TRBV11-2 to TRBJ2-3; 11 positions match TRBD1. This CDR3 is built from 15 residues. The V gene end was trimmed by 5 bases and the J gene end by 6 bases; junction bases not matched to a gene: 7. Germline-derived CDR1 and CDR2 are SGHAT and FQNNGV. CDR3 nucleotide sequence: TGTGCCAGCAGCCGGACAGGGGGCGTATCCGATACGCAGTATTTT. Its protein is CASSRTGGVSDTQYF.

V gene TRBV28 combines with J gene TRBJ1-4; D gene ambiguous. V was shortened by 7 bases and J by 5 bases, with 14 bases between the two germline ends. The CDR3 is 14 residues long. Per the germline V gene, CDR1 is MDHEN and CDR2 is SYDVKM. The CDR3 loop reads CASNGARPNEKLFF. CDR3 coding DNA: TGTGCCAGCAACGGAGCACGGCCAAATGAAAAACTGTTTTTT.

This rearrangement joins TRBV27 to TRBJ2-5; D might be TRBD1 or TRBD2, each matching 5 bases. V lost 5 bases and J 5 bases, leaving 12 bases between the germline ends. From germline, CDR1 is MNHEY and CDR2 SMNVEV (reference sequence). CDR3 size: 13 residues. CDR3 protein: CASSPGARETQYF. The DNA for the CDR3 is TGTGCCAGCAGTCCCGGGGCGCGGGAGACCCAGTACTTC.

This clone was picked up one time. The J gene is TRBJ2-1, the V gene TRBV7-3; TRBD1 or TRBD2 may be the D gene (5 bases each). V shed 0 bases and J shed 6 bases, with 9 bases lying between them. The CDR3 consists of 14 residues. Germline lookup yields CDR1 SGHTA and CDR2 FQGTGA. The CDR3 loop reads CASSLTTGRNEQFF. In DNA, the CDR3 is TGTGCCAGCAGCTTAACCACGGGACGCAATGAGCAGTTCTTC.

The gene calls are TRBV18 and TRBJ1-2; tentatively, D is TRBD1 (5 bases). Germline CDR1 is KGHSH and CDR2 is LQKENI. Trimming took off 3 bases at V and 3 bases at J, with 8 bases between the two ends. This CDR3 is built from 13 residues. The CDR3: CASSPGQDYGYTF. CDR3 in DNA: TGTGCCAGCTCACCGGGGCAGGACTATGGCTACACCTTC.

The DNA of the CDR3 is TGTGCCAGTGCGGACAGCCAGAATCAGCCCCAGCATTTT. Translating it yields CASADSQNQPQHF. This chain connects TRBV19 to TRBJ1-5, with D perhaps matching TRBD1 (6 bases). Germline values: CDR1 LNHDA, CDR2 SQIVND (reference sequence). The CDR3 spans 13 residues. V gave up 8 bases and J gave up 4 bases, with 12 bases separating them.

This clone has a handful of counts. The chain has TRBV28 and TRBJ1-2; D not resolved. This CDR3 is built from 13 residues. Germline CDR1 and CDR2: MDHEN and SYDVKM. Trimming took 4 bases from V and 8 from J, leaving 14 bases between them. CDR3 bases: TGTGCCAGCAGTTCCGGTCTTGGAAGGGGCTACACCTTC. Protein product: CASSSGLGRGYTF.

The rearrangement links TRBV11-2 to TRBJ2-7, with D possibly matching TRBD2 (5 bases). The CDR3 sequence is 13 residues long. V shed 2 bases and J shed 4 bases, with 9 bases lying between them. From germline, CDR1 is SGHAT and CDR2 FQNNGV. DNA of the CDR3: TGTGCCAGCAGCTTATCTGGGGAGTACGAGCAGTACTTC. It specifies CASSLSGEYEQYF.

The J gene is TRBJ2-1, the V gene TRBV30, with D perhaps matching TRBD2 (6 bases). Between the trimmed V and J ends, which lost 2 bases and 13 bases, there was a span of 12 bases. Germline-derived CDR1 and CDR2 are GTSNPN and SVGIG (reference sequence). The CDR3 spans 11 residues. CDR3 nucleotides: TGTGCCTGGAGTAGGGCGGGGTATCAGTTCTTC. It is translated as CAWSRAGYQFF.

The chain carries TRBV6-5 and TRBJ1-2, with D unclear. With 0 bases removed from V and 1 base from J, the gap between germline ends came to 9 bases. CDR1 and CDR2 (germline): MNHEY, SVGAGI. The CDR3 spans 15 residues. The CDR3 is CASSYSQLFNYGYTF. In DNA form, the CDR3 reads TGTGCCAGCAGTTACTCGCAGCTCTTTAACTATGGCTACACCTTC.

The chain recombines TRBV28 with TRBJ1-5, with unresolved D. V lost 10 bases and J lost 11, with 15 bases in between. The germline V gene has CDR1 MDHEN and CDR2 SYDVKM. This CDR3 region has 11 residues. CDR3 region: CATEGTVTQHF. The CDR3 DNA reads TGTGCCACGGAAGGTACAGTAACCCAGCATTTT.

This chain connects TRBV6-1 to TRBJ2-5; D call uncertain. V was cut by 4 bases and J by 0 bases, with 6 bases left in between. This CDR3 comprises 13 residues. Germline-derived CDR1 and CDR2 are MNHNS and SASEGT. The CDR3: CASSGTYQETQYF. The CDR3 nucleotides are TGTGCCAGCAGTGGGACCTACCAAGAGACCCAGTACTTC.

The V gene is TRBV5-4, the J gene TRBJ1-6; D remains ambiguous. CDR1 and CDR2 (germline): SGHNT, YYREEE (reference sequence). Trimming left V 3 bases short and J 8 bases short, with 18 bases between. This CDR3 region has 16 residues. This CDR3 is CASSSRLRRGDSPLHF. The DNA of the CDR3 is TGTGCCAGCAGCTCCAGGTTACGGCGTGGGGATTCACCCCTCCACTTT. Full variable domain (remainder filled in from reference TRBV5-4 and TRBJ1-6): ETGVTQSPTHLIKTRGQQVTLRCSSQSGHNTVSWYQQALGQGPQFIFQYYREEENGRGNFPPRFSGLQFPNYSSELNVNALELDDSALYLCASSSRLRRGDSPLHFGNGTRLTVT.

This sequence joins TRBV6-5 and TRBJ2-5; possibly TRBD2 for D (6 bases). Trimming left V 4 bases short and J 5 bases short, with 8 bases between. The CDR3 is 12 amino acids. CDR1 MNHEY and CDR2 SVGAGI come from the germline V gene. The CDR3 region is CASSSRGETQYF. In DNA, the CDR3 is TGTGCCAGCAGTTCACGGGGGGAGACCCAGTACTTC.

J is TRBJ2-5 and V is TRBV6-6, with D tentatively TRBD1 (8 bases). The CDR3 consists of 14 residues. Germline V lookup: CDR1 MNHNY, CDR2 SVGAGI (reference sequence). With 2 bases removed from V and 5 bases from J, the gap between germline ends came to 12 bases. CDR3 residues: CASSYTGGVETQYF. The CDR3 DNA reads TGTGCCAGCAGTTACACAGGGGGGGTGGAGACCCAGTACTTC.

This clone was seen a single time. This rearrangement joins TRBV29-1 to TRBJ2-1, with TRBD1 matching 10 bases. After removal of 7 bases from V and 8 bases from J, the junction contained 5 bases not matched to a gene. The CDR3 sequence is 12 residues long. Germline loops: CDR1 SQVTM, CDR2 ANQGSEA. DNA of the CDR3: TGCAGCGCCGAGACAGGGGGCGATGAGCAGTTCTTC. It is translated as CSAETGGDEQFF.

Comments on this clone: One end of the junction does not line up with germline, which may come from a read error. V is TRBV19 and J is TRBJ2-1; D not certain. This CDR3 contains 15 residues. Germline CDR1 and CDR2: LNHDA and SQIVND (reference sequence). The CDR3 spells CASSIGQVTNNEQFF. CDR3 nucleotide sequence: TGTGCCAGCAGTATAGGGCAGGTAACCAACAATGAGCAGTTCTTC. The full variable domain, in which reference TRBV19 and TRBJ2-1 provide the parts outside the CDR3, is DGGITQSPKYLFRKEGQNVTLSCEQNLNHDAMYWYRQDPGQGLRLIYYSQIVNDFQKGDIAEGYSVSREKKESFPLTVTSAQKNPTAFYLCASSIGQVTNNEQFFGPGTRLTVL.

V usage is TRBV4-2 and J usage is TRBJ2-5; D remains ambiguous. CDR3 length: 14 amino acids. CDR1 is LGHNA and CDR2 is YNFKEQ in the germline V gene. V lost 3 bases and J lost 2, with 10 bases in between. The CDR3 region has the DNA TGTGCCAGCAGCCAGGGATGGGGTCAAGAGACCCAGTACTTC. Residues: CASSQGWGQETQYF.

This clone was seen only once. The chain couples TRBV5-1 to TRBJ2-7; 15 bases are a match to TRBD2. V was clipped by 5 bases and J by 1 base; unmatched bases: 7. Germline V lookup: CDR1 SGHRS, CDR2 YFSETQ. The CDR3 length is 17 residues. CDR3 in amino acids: CASRLWTSGGASYEQYF. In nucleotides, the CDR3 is TGCGCCAGCAGGCTGTGGACTAGCGGGGGGGCGTCCTACGAGCAGTACTTC. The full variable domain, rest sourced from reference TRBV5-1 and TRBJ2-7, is KAGVTQTPRYLIKTRGQQVTLSCSPISGHRSVSWYQQTPGQGLQFLFEYFSETQRNKGNFPGRFSGRQFSNSRSEMNVSTLELGDSALYLCASRLWTSGGASYEQYFGPGTRLTVT.

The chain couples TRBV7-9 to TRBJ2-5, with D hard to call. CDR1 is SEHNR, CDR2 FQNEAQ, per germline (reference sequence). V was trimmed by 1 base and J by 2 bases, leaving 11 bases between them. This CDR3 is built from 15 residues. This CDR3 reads CASSLDGQVQETQYF. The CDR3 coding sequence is TGTGCCAGCAGCTTAGACGGTCAGGTTCAAGAGACCCAGTACTTC.